The next 27 T cell receptor beta chains were all read from a single sample in a study of blood T cell repertoires in COVID-19. Generated by immunoSEQ multiplex PCR, the TCRdb table keeps only in-frame clones and is missing some. Here the sample spans tens of thousands of clones, roughly 90% being singletons. Material: peripheral blood. Receptor source: an elderly woman with acute or convalescent COVID-19.

This clone has just one count. This rearrangement joins TRBV12-3 or TRBV12-4 to TRBJ1-2, with D possibly TRBD1 on 6 matching bases. This CDR3 comprises 13 residues. Trimming left V 5 bases short and J 2 bases short, with 9 bases between. CDR3 bases: TGTGCCAGCAGTCTCGACAGGAACTATGGCTACACCTTC. Encoded protein: CASSLDRNYGYTF.

This clone is a singleton in its sample. DNA of the CDR3: TGTGCCATCGGCAGGCAGTTGAACACTGAAGCTTTCTTT. Encoded protein: CAIGRQLNTEAFF. V usage is TRBV28 and J usage is TRBJ1-1; D is uncertain. CDR1 MDHEN and CDR2 SYDVKM come from the germline V gene. Trimming took 10 bases from V and 0 from J, leaving 12 bases between them. The CDR3 length is 13 residues.

This rearrangement joins TRBV5-1 to TRBJ1-1; 9 bases are a match to TRBD1. The ends lost 4 bases at V and 5 bases at J; junction bases unmatched: 6. CDR1 and CDR2 (germline): SGHRS, YFSETQ. This CDR3 is 14 amino acids long. CDR3 in amino acids: CASSETGGGTEAFF. In DNA, the CDR3 is TGCGCCAGCAGCGAGACAGGGGGAGGGACTGAAGCTTTCTTT.

This clone has a single count. This chain links TRBV19 with TRBJ2-1, with 8 bases matching TRBD2. V dropped 4 bases and J dropped 9; count of bases not matched to a gene: 11. This CDR3 has 15 amino acids. CDR1 LNHDA and CDR2 SQIVND come from the germline V gene (reference sequence). CDR3 in DNA: TGTGCCAGTAGTACTAGCGGGCTATATGCGGCTGAGCAGTTCTTC. This translates into CASSTSGLYAAEQFF.

V usage is TRBV4-1 and J usage is TRBJ2-7; D is possibly TRBD2 (5 bases). Germline V gene data show CDR1 as MGHRA and CDR2 as YSYEKL. Trimming removed 3 bases from V and 5 bases from J, with 17 bases in between. The CDR3 extends over 15 amino acids. As DNA, the CDR3 is TGCGCCAGCAGCCACATCATTACTAGAATCAACGAGCAGTACTTC. This gives the protein CASSHIITRINEQYF.

This clone was observed once. The V call is TRBV4-3, the J call TRBJ1-2; 9 bases map to TRBD1. The germline V gene encodes CDR1 LGHNA and CDR2 YSLEER. V lost 1 base and J lost 2; bases outside the gene matches: 2. The CDR3 consists of 15 residues. CDR3 region: CASSQAGQGNYGYTF. The CDR3 DNA reads as TGCGCCAGCAGCCAAGCGGGACAGGGCAACTATGGCTACACCTTC.

This chain connects TRBV5-4 to TRBJ1-6; 8 bases are shared with TRBD1. CDR1 and CDR2 from the germline V gene are SGHNT and YYREEE (reference sequence). The CDR3 has 16 residues. V trimming: 4 bases; J trimming: 5 bases; junction bases outside the gene matches: 8. The CDR3 spells CASSTRTGIDNSPLHF. In nucleotides, the CDR3 is TGTGCCAGCAGCACCAGGACAGGGATTGATAATTCACCCCTCCACTTT.

This clone appeared a few times. The CDR3 spells CASRRDRGQGEAFF. The CDR3, as DNA: TGTGCCAGCAGGAGGGACAGGGGGCAGGGTGAAGCTTTCTTT. The genes are TRBV2 and TRBJ1-1; 12 bases are shared with TRBD1. Trimming at V came to 6 bases and at J to 7 bases, leaving 6 bases not matched to a gene. Germline CDR1 is SNHLY and CDR2 is FYNNEI. The CDR3 extends over 14 amino acids.

This chain joins TRBV30 and TRBJ1-2, with D uncertain. Germline loops: CDR1 GTSNPN, CDR2 SVGIG (reference sequence). V was cut by 0 bases and J by 2 bases, with 10 bases left in between. The CDR3 extends over 14 amino acids. In DNA, the CDR3 is TGTGCCTGGAGTGTACCGGGGATCAACTATGGCTACACCTTC. Translation: CAWSVPGINYGYTF.

The chain employs TRBV4-1 and TRBJ2-3; D possibly corresponds to TRBD1 (5 bases). The V end lost 0 bases, the J end lost 10 bases, and 17 bases lay between the germline ends. The CDR3 has 15 amino acids. The germline gives CDR1 MGHRA, CDR2 YSYEKL. CDR3 sequence (DNA): TGCGCCAGCAGCCAAGATCAAGGCCTCGTGGGGCCGCAGTATTTT. Encoded protein: CASSQDQGLVGPQYF.

The CDR3 DNA is TGTGCCAGTCGCGGCCAGGGTTTGACCGAGCAGTACTTC. Translating it yields CASRGQGLTEQYF. The chain couples TRBV7-9 to TRBJ2-7; weak D call: TRBD1 (5 bases). Germline CDR1 SEHNR, CDR2 FQNEAQ (reference sequence). The CDR3 covers 13 residues. The V end was cut by 9 bases, the J end by 6 bases, with 18 bases between.

On this clone itself: This sample includes further DNA sequences coding for the same CDR3. The V and J genes are TRBV7-2 and TRBJ2-1; 8 positions match TRBD2. Losses at the gene ends were 3 bases for V and 2 bases for J; bases not matched to a gene: 3. The CDR3 totals 15 residues. CDR1 is SGHTA and CDR2 is FQGNSA in the germline V gene. CDR3 sequence: CASSLAGGAYNEQFF. Written as DNA, the CDR3 is TGTGCCAGCAGCTTGGCGGGGGGAGCCTACAATGAGCAGTTCTTC.

The rearrangement links TRBV10-3 to TRBJ1-2; possibly TRBD1 for D (5 bases). The V gene lost 5 bases and the J gene lost 4 bases, with 11 bases spanning the gap. The CDR3 is made up of 13 amino acids. Germline lookup yields CDR1 ENHRY and CDR2 SYGVKD. This CDR3 is CAISPGYGYGYTF. The CDR3 DNA reads as TGTGCCATCAGTCCAGGGTACGGCTATGGCTACACCTTC.

V usage is TRBV6-7 and J usage is TRBJ1-1; D not certain. TRBV6-7 is placed among ORFs of uncertain function. This CDR3 contains 12 residues. The V and J ends lost 0 bases and 6 bases respectively, with 5 bases between them. In DNA, the CDR3 is TGTGCCAGCAGTTACTCGACATCTGAAGCTTTCTTT. It translates to CASSYSTSEAFF.

The chain joins TRBV12-5 to TRBJ1-1; 9 bases align to TRBD1. CDR3 length equals 12 residues. V was clipped by 6 bases and J by 8 bases; unmatched bases: 4. CDR1 and CDR2 (germline): LGHNT, FRNRAP. DNA for the CDR3: TGTGCTAGTGGCCGGGGACAGGGAGAAGCTTTCTTT. Protein product: CASGRGQGEAFF.

The genes are TRBV9 and TRBJ2-7, with 11 bases fitting TRBD1. CDR1 is SGDLS and CDR2 is YYNGEE in the germline V gene. V shed 4 bases, J shed 4 bases, and the junction held 7 bases outside the gene matches. This CDR3 has 15 residues. CDR3 sequence: CASSPRGQGGYEQYF. Here the CDR3 DNA reads TGTGCCAGCAGCCCCAGGGGACAGGGGGGATACGAGCAGTACTTC.

The chain has TRBV7-9 and TRBJ2-5; TRBD2 aligns across 11 bases. Germline CDR1 SEHNR, CDR2 FQNEAQ (reference sequence). The CDR3 extends over 16 amino acids. Unmatched junction bases numbered 10, after V lost 5 bases and J lost 5 bases. The DNA of the CDR3 is TGTGCCAGCAGCCCTTGGGCGACTAGCGGGGCCGAGACCCAGTACTTC. Translation gives CASSPWATSGAETQYF.

V gene TRBV3-1 (or the pseudogene TRBV3-2) combines with J gene TRBJ2-7, with a tentative D call TRBD2 (7 bases). The V end lost 4 bases, the J end lost 10 bases, and 23 bases lay between the germline ends. Germline values: CDR1 LGHDT, CDR2 YNNKEL (reference sequence). The CDR3 runs to 15 residues. CDR3 in amino acids: CASSPSSLTGRGQYF. Written as DNA, the CDR3 is TGTGCCAGCAGCCCCTCCTCACTCACAGGGAGGGGTCAGTACTTC.

This clone was seen more than once but under ten times. The chain uses TRBV11-1 and TRBJ2-3, with D possibly being TRBD2 (5 bases). The CDR3 contains 15 residues. Germline CDR1 reads SGHAT; CDR2 reads FQDESV (reference sequence). The ends were cut back, 0 bases at V and 6 bases at J, with 13 bases in the middle. CDR3 sequence: CASSLAERPSDTQYF. CDR3 nucleotide sequence: TGTGCCAGCAGCTTAGCGGAGCGGCCTTCGGATACGCAGTATTTT. The variable domain in full, with the rest retrieved from reference TRBV11-1 and TRBJ2-3, is EAEVAQSPRYKITEKSQAVAFWCDPISGHATLYWYRQILGQGPELLVQFQDESVVDDSQLPKDRFSAERLKGVDSTLKIQPAELGDSAMYLCASSLAERPSDTQYFGPGTRLTVL.

The genes are TRBV30 and TRBJ1-2; no clear D. Germline CDR1 reads GTSNPN; CDR2 reads SVGIG (reference sequence). This CDR3 is built from 13 residues. V lost 5 bases and J lost 0, with 10 bases in between. The DNA of the CDR3 is TGTGCCTGGGGGAGGGAAGCTAACTATGGCTACACCTTC. It codes for CAWGREANYGYTF.

The V gene is TRBV29-1, the J gene TRBJ2-3, with D possibly matching TRBD1 (5 bases). Between the trimmed V and J ends, which lost 6 bases and 0 bases, there was a span of 10 bases. This CDR3 spans 13 amino acids. Germline CDR1 SQVTM, CDR2 ANQGSEA. In DNA form, the CDR3 reads TGCAGCGTCACGACAGCTAGCACAGATACGCAGTATTTT. Its protein is CSVTTASTDTQYF.

V is TRBV14 and J is TRBJ2-2, with 8 bases identical to TRBD1. In germline, CDR1 is SGHDN, CDR2 FVKESK. Trimming at V came to 3 bases and at J to 4 bases, leaving 13 bases not matched to a gene. The CDR3 consists of 18 residues. The CDR3 DNA follows: TGTGCCAGCAGCCACCCCGATCAGAGACAGGGGATCACCGGGGAGCTGTTTTTT. Protein sequence: CASSHPDQRQGITGELFF.

This clone was recorded a few times. This chain uses TRBV7-9 with TRBJ2-1; D possibly corresponds to TRBD2 (6 bases). Per the germline V gene, CDR1 is SEHNR and CDR2 is FQNEAQ (reference sequence). V was pared by 5 bases and J by 7 bases, with 15 bases between. CDR3 length: 14 amino acids. This CDR3 is CASSPRGSGNEQFF. CDR3 sequence (DNA): TGTGCCAGCAGCCCTCGAGGAAGCGGGAATGAGCAGTTCTTC.

The chain carries TRBV6-6 and TRBJ1-6; the match to TRBD1 covers 8 bases. Germline values: CDR1 MNHNY, CDR2 SVGAGI (reference sequence). V dropped 6 bases and J dropped 10; count of bases not matched to a gene: 11. The CDR3 sequence is 15 residues long. The CDR3 loop is CASSRGTGGRSPLHF. CDR3 DNA: TGTGCCAGCAGCCGAGGGACAGGCGGGAGATCACCCCTCCACTTT.

The rearrangement joins TRBV28 to TRBJ1-1; 8 nucleotides align to TRBD1. CDR3 size: 16 residues. V lost 4 bases and J lost 0; bases outside the gene matches: 7. Germline CDR1 MDHEN, CDR2 SYDVKM. Written as DNA, the CDR3 is TGTGCCAGCAGTTCCGCGACAGGGGTGGTGAACACTGAAGCTTTCTTT. This gives the protein CASSSATGVVNTEAFF.

The chain combines TRBV7-9 with TRBJ2-7; 8 bases line up with TRBD1. V shed 4 bases and J 1 base; nucleotides not matched to a gene: 3. Germline assignment: CDR1 SEHNR and CDR2 FQNEAQ (reference sequence). This CDR3 is built from 14 residues. Here the CDR3 DNA reads TGTGCCAGCAGCTCGAGACAGGGGTCCTACGAGCAGTACTTC. Translated, it gives CASSSRQGSYEQYF. The full variable domain, its missing parts supplied by reference TRBV7-9 and TRBJ2-7, is DTGVSQNPRHKITKRGQNVTFRCDPISEHNRLYWYRQTLGQGPEFLTYFQNEAQLEKSRLLSDRFSAERPKGSFSTLEIQRTEQGDSAMYLCASSSRQGSYEQYFGPGTRLTVT.

The V and J genes are TRBV18 and TRBJ2-1, with 7 nucleotides matching TRBD2. With 6 bases clipped from V and 2 bases from J, the junction kept 4 bases outside the gene matches. The length of the CDR3 is 14 residues. Looked up from germline, CDR1 is KGHSH and CDR2 is LQKENI. This chain's CDR3 is CASSSGPTYNEQFF. CDR3 nucleotide sequence: TGTGCCAGCTCTAGCGGGCCCACCTACAATGAGCAGTTCTTC.